These T cell receptor beta chains were read from a single sample in a study of cytomegalovirus exposure and HLA in healthy donors. TCRdb's table, derived via immunoSEQ multiplex PCR, lists solely in-frame clones and lacks some. The sample shows approximately 90,000 clones, approximately 7.1% of them seen only once. Material: PBMCs. The receptors stem from a man aged 45 to 65 in good health and CMV-seronegative. CDR3s include the opening cysteine and the closing phenylalanine or tryptophan. The D gene is left open where the match is weak. Only part of the rows carry a size: once, few, many, or a class if the clone is expanded.

j_call clone_size d_call v_call cdr3_aa cdr3_nt
TRBJ2-1 NA TRBD1 TRBV6-4 CASTHRRTGRGEQFF TGTGCCAGCACCCACAGAAGGACAGGGCGGGGTGAGCAGTTCTTC
TRBJ2-7 NA NA TRBV7-9 CASSTHRENHEQYF TGTGCCAGCAGTACACACCGGGAGAACCACGAGCAGTACTTC
TRBJ2-5 few NA TRBV30 CAWSSGAGETQYF TGTGCCTGGAGCTCGGGAGCGGGAGAGACCCAGTACTTC
TRBJ2-3 NA NA TRBV4-1 CASSQDLGGDTQYF TGCGCCAGCAGCCAAGATCTAGGTGGCGATACGCAGTATTTT
TRBJ1-1 few NA TRBV5-4 CASSPGTHNTEAFF TGTGCCAGCAGCCCCGGGACACATAACACTGAAGCTTTCTTT
TRBJ1-2 NA TRBD1 TRBV6-5 CASRPSRDSGYTF TGTGCCAGCAGGCCATCCAGGGACAGCGGCTACACCTTC
TRBJ2-1 NA TRBD1 TRBV6-6 CASSQGQNEQFF TGTGCCAGCAGTCAGGGACAGAATGAGCAGTTCTTC
TRBJ2-3 NA TRBD1 TRBV10-3 CAISLDRETDTQYF TGTGCCATCAGCCTTGACAGGGAGACAGATACGCAGTATTTT
TRBJ1-1 few TRBD1 TRBV6-4 CASSEVQGAEAFF TGTGCCAGCAGTGAAGTACAGGGGGCTGAAGCTTTCTTT
TRBJ1-2 NA NA TRBV19 CASRPTAGREGGYGYTF TGTGCCAGTAGACCGACGGCGGGCAGGGAGGGAGGCTATGGCTACACCTTC
TRBJ2-2 few TRBD1 TRBV10-3 CAIRDRGSNTGELFF TGTGCCATCAGAGACAGGGGCTCGAACACCGGGGAGCTGTTTTTT
TRBJ2-3 NA TRBD1 TRBV5-1 CASSSGTGPPDTQYF TGCGCCAGCAGCTCTGGGACAGGGCCCCCAGATACGCAGTATTTT
TRBJ1-1 NA NA TRBV30 CAWSRGARGTEAFF TGTGCCTGGAGTCGGGGGGCGAGGGGCACTGAAGCTTTCTTT
TRBJ2-7 NA TRBD2 TRBV7-6 CASSPGGGYSYEQYF TGTGCCAGCAGCCCAGGCGGGGGGTACTCCTACGAGCAGTACTTC
TRBJ2-6 NA NA TRBV7-8 CASSFPGDPRANVLTF TGTGCCAGCAGCTTCCCGGGGGACCCTAGGGCCAACGTCCTGACTTTC
TRBJ2-2 few TRBD2 TRBV11-2 CASSLRLAGGVDTGELFF TGTGCCAGCAGCCTTAGACTAGCGGGAGGGGTTGACACCGGGGAGCTGTTTTTT
TRBJ2-6 medium-sized NA TRBV6-1 CASSEEGSGANVLTF TGTGCCAGCAGTGAGGAGGGATCCGGGGCCAACGTCCTGACTTTC
TRBJ2-7 NA NA TRBV18 CASSPRQFENYEQYF TGTGCCAGCTCACCACGACAGTTTGAAAACTACGAGCAGTACTTC
TRBJ2-1 NA TRBD1 TRBV2 CASRNSGTGGLNEQFF TGTGCCAGCAGGAACTCCGGGACAGGGGGCCTCAATGAGCAGTTCTTC
TRBJ1-1 NA TRBD1 TRBV14 CASSQGQGATRREAFF TGTGCCAGCAGCCAGGGACAGGGGGCTACTCGCCGTGAAGCTTTCTTT
TRBJ1-1 few TRBD1 TRBV7-2 CASSLDRGTEAFF TGTGCCAGCAGCTTAGACAGGGGGACTGAAGCTTTCTTT
TRBJ2-3 few NA TRBV19 CASTLGGRPTDTQYF TGTGCCAGTACCCTGGGGGGTAGGCCCACAGATACGCAGTATTTT